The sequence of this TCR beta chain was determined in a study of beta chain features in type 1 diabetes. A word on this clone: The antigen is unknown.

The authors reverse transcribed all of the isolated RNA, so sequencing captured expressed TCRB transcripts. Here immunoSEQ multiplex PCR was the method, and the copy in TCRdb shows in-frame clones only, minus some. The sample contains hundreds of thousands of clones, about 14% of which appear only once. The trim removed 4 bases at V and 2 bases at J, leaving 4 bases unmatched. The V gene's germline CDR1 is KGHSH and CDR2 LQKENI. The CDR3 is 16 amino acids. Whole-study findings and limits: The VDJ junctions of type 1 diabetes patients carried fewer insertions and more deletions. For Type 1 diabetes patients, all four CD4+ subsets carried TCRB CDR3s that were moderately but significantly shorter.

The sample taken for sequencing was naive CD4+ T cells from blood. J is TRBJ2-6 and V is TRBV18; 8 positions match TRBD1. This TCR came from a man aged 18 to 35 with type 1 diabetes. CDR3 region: CASSRDRSPGANVLTF. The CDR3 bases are TGTGCCAGCTCACGGGACAGGTCGCCTGGGGCCAACGTCCTGACTTTC.